These T cell receptor beta chains were read from a single sample in a study of cytomegalovirus exposure and HLA in healthy donors. Data came from immunoSEQ multiplex PCR; TCRdb stores just in-frame clones and leaves some out. The table lists around 150,000 clones, about four fifths of them singletons. Material: PBMCs. The source is a man in his forties in good health and CMV-seropositive. Each CDR3 is given with its conserved first and last residue. Fields, in order: CDR3 DNA, CDR3 protein, clone size, V gene, D gene, J gene. A D gene is named only where the DNA matches it firmly. Size is stated for part of the rows, as once, few or many counts, or as a class when the clone is expanded.

DNA: TGTGCCACCGAAAGACTAGCGGGAGAGTCCTACGAGCAGTACTTC
CDR3: CATERLAGESYEQYF
size: -
V: TRBV25-1
D: TRBD2
J: TRBJ2-7

DNA: TGTGCCAGCTCACCATGGACTAGCGGGACCGCCTACGAGCAGTACTTC
CDR3: CASSPWTSGTAYEQYF
size: -
V: TRBV18
D: TRBD2
J: TRBJ2-7

DNA: TGTGCCTGGACCGGTAAAGGGGGCTCTGGAAACACCATATATTTT
CDR3: CAWTGKGGSGNTIYF
size: -
V: TRBV30
D: -
J: TRBJ1-3

DNA: TGTGCCAGCAGCCAAGGGACAGGAATTTACAATGAGCAGTTCTTC
CDR3: CASSQGTGIYNEQFF
size: -
V: TRBV7-3
D: TRBD1
J: TRBJ2-1

DNA: TGTGCCAGCAGTTATGACCACCCGATACTATCCTACGAGCAGTACTTC
CDR3: CASSYDHPILSYEQYF
size: -
V: TRBV6-5
D: -
J: TRBJ2-7

DNA: TGCGCCAGCAGCCAAGAAGGGCACAGGGGGTTGGTAGATACTAATGAAAAACTGTTTTTT
CDR3: CASSQEGHRGLVDTNEKLFF
size: -
V: TRBV4-1
D: TRBD1
J: TRBJ1-4

DNA: TGCGCCAGCAGCTTGGACTTATACGAGCAGTACTTC
CDR3: CASSLDLYEQYF
size: -
V: TRBV5-1
D: -
J: TRBJ2-7

DNA: TGTGCCAGCTCCACGGCCGGGACAGGGCTTGGGGAGCTGTTTTTT
CDR3: CASSTAGTGLGELFF
size: -
V: TRBV18
D: TRBD1
J: TRBJ2-2

DNA: TGTGCCTCAGCAGTCCGGGGTACATCAGATACGCAGTATTTT
CDR3: CASAVRGTSDTQYF
size: -
V: TRBV2
D: -
J: TRBJ2-3

DNA: TGTGCCAGCAGTGGACAGGGGAATGCGCAGTACTTC
CDR3: CASSGQGNAQYF
size: -
V: TRBV11-1
D: TRBD1
J: TRBJ2-7

DNA: TGTGCCAGTAGTTTCGGGACAGACGCCTACGAGCAGTACTTC
CDR3: CASSFGTDAYEQYF
size: -
V: TRBV19
D: TRBD1
J: TRBJ2-7

DNA: TGCGCCAGCAGCCGCGGACTAGCGGGTACCTACGAGCAGTACTTC
CDR3: CASSRGLAGTYEQYF
size: -
V: TRBV5-1
D: TRBD2
J: TRBJ2-7

DNA: TGTGCCAGCAGTTACTCGGGGGGAGAAAAACTGTTTTTT
CDR3: CASSYSGGEKLFF
size: -
V: TRBV6-6
D: -
J: TRBJ1-4

DNA: TGTGCCAGCAGCAGACTAGCGGGAGAGGAGTATTTT
CDR3: CASSRLAGEEYF
size: -
V: TRBV7-9
D: TRBD2
J: TRBJ2-3

DNA: TGCAGCGTTGAAGATTCACAGCTTGATACGCAGTATTTT
CDR3: CSVEDSQLDTQYF
size: once
V: TRBV29-1
D: -
J: TRBJ2-3

DNA: TGTGCCAGCAGTTCTATCGAGGGACAGCCCCAGCATTTT
CDR3: CASSSIEGQPQHF
size: -
V: TRBV6-5
D: -
J: TRBJ1-5

DNA: TGTGCCAGCAGCCAGACAGTGGGATTCTACAACGAGCAGTACTTC
CDR3: CASSQTVGFYNEQYF
size: few
V: TRBV7-9
D: -
J: TRBJ2-7

DNA: TGTGCCAGCAGCCTAACAGGGGACAATCAGCCCCAGCATTTT
CDR3: CASSLTGDNQPQHF
size: -
V: TRBV7-9
D: TRBD1
J: TRBJ1-5

DNA: TGTGCCAGCAGGCACAGGGGTGGCGGGGAGCTGTTTTTT
CDR3: CASRHRGGGELFF
size: once
V: TRBV7-7
D: TRBD1
J: TRBJ2-2

DNA: TGCGCCAGCAGCTACGGGGCTAGCGGGGGGGTTGTTGACAAAAACATTCAGTACTTC
CDR3: CASSYGASGGVVDKNIQYF
size: -
V: TRBV5-1
D: TRBD2
J: TRBJ2-4

DNA: TGTGCCAGCAGTTCTACAAAGGGTAGGGGGAACACTGAAGCTTTCTTT
CDR3: CASSSTKGRGNTEAFF
size: -
V: TRBV6-6
D: -
J: TRBJ1-1

DNA: TGTGCCAGCAGCCGGGAGATGAACACTGAAGCTTTCTTT
CDR3: CASSREMNTEAFF
size: -
V: TRBV11-3
D: -
J: TRBJ1-1

DNA: TGCGCCAGCAGTGAGTGGCGGGATACCGGGGAGCTGTTTTTT
CDR3: CASSEWRDTGELFF
size: -
V: TRBV10-1
D: -
J: TRBJ2-2

DNA: TGTGCCAGCAGTTTATGGGAGGGCTATGGCTACACCTTC
CDR3: CASSLWEGYGYTF
size: -
V: TRBV27
D: -
J: TRBJ1-2

DNA: TGTGCCAGCAGTCCAGGGGAAGTCCCGGCTGGAAACACCATATATTTT
CDR3: CASSPGEVPAGNTIYF
size: -
V: TRBV27
D: -
J: TRBJ1-3

DNA: TGTGCCAGTAGTAGGGGGACAGAAGGCACCGGGGAGCTGTTTTTT
CDR3: CASSRGTEGTGELFF
size: -
V: TRBV19
D: TRBD1
J: TRBJ2-2

DNA: TGTGCCAGTAGTATCTGGGGGCTGGGTAATGAAAAACTGTTTTTT
CDR3: CASSIWGLGNEKLFF
size: -
V: TRBV19
D: -
J: TRBJ1-4

DNA: TGTGCCAGTAGTATGGGGACAGGGGAACTCAATCAGCCCCAGCATTTT
CDR3: CASSMGTGELNQPQHF
size: -
V: TRBV19
D: TRBD1
J: TRBJ1-5